A single sample is the source of the 27 T cell receptor beta chains below, sequenced in a study of blood T cell repertoires in COVID-19. The assay was immunoSEQ multiplex PCR, and TCRdb's table has in-frame clones only and misses some. Of about 140,000 clones in the sample, about 88% are singletons; the top ten hold approximately 2.4%. Sequencing was done on a sample of peripheral blood. These receptor sequences come from a human donor with COVID-19, enrolled during active disease. The donor label of this sample is uncertain.

The V call is TRBV27, the J call TRBJ1-4, with 10 positions matching TRBD1. CDR1 and CDR2 (germline): MNHEY, SMNVEV (reference sequence). After removal of 6 bases from V and 6 bases from J, the junction contained 4 bases not matched to a gene. The CDR3 is 14 residues long. In DNA, the CDR3 is TGTGCCAGCAGGAGACAGGGGGCGGATGAAAAACTGTTTTTT. It is translated as CASRRQGADEKLFF.

J is TRBJ2-7 and V is TRBV6-1; the D gene is possibly TRBD2 (6 bases). Germline CDR1 MNHNS, CDR2 SASEGT. Trimming took off 2 bases at V and 4 bases at J, with 12 bases between the two ends. The CDR3 covers 14 residues. CDR3 amino acids: CASSEQAGRYEQYF. For the CDR3, the DNA is TGTGCCAGCAGTGAACAAGCGGGCCGGTACGAGCAGTACTTC.

This rearrangement joins TRBV12-5 to TRBJ2-2, with D tentatively TRBD2 (7 bases). CDR1 and CDR2 from the germline V gene are LGHNT and FRNRAP. Deletions cut 6 bases from V and 0 bases from J, with 17 bases between. This CDR3 has 17 amino acids. The CDR3 region is CASGPQGGAANTGELFF. The CDR3 nucleotides read TGTGCTAGTGGCCCACAGGGAGGGGCAGCGAACACCGGGGAGCTGTTTTTT.

This chain links TRBV5-1 with TRBJ2-1, with 8 nucleotides matching TRBD2. CDR3 length: 11 residues. The V and J ends lost 4 bases and 12 bases, in that order; junction bases with no gene match: 3. Looked up from germline, CDR1 is SGHRS and CDR2 is YFSETQ. The DNA for the CDR3 is TGCGCCAGCAGCCTGAGCGGGGGGCAGTTCTTC. Its protein product is CASSLSGGQFF.

The V call is TRBV9, the J call TRBJ2-3, with TRBD2 matching 10 bases. The CDR3 runs 14 residues. V dropped 3 bases and J dropped 6; count of bases not matched to a gene: 4. Germline CDR1 and CDR2: SGDLS and YYNGEE. The CDR3: CASSAAGGPDTQYF. CDR3 coding DNA: TGTGCCAGCAGCGCAGCGGGGGGGCCCGATACGCAGTATTTT.

J is TRBJ1-2 and V is TRBV5-4; D not certain. Germline V gene data show CDR1 as SGHNT and CDR2 as YYREEE (reference sequence). Trimming stripped 3 bases from V and 1 base from J, with 13 bases between. CDR3 length: 15 residues. CDR3 sequence (DNA): TGTGCCAGCAGCTCGGGGAGAACGGTTAACTATGGCTACACCTTC. The encoded protein is CASSSGRTVNYGYTF.

The CDR3 sequence: CASSEVRAGGSEQYF. Here the CDR3 DNA reads TGTGCCAGCAGTGAAGTTAGGGCAGGGGGCAGCGAGCAGTACTTC. The rearrangement joins TRBV2 to TRBJ2-7; 8 nucleotides line up with TRBD1. The CDR3 has 15 residues. The germline V gene has CDR1 SNHLY and CDR2 FYNNEI. With 1 base clipped from V and 6 bases from J, the junction kept 8 bases outside the gene matches. Filled out from reference TRBV2 and TRBJ2-7, the complete variable domain reads EPEVTQTPSHQVTQMGQEVILRCVPISNHLYFYWYRQILGQKVEFLVSFYNNEISEKSEIFDDQFSVERPDGSNFTLKIRSTKLEDSAMYFCASSEVRAGGSEQYFGPGTRLTVT.

The rearrangement uses TRBV5-1 and TRBJ1-2, with TRBD1 identical over 10 bases. Trimming took 3 bases from V and 1 from J; bases not matched to a gene: 6. The V gene's germline CDR1 is SGHRS and CDR2 YFSETQ. This CDR3 contains 16 residues. The CDR3 sequence is CASSSGTGAVNYGYTF. CDR3 sequence (DNA): TGCGCCAGCAGCTCGGGGACAGGGGCTGTTAACTATGGCTACACCTTC.

The rearrangement links TRBV7-9 to TRBJ1-1, with 8 positions matching TRBD1. CDR3 length equals 11 residues. Germline trimming cut 4 bases from V and 11 bases from J; bases unmatched to any gene: 3. Looked up from germline, CDR1 is SEHNR and CDR2 is FQNEAQ (reference sequence). CDR3 region: CASSYDRGAFF. CDR3 coding DNA: TGTGCCAGCAGCTATGACAGGGGCGCTTTCTTT.

The rearrangement joins TRBV7-2 to TRBJ2-1; D perhaps matches TRBD2 (6 bases). The V gene's germline CDR1 is SGHTA and CDR2 FQGNSA. V lost 1 base and J 7 bases, leaving 8 bases between the germline ends. CDR3 length equals 13 residues. CDR3 residues: CASSLERGNEQFF. CDR3 DNA: TGTGCCAGCAGCTTAGAACGGGGGAATGAGCAGTTCTTC.

The genes are TRBV5-1 and TRBJ2-1, with 11 bases lining up with TRBD2. Germline values: CDR1 SGHRS, CDR2 YFSETQ. Trimming took 7 bases from V and 10 from J; bases not matched to a gene: 10. There are 14 residues in the CDR3. The CDR3 DNA reads TGCGCCAGCGGCTGGACTAGCGGGCCGGGGGAGCAGTTCTTC. It encodes CASGWTSGPGEQFF.

This clone was observed a handful of times. The chain recombines TRBV2 with TRBJ1-3, with no clear D. Germline V gene lookup returns CDR1 SNHLY and CDR2 FYNNEI. The CDR3 sequence is 14 residues long. V was shortened by 5 bases and J by 7 bases, with 15 bases between the two germline ends. The CDR3 sequence: CASSYIRGGNTIYF. The CDR3 nucleotides read TGTGCCAGCAGTTACATTAGAGGCGGGAACACCATATATTTT.

Only one count was recorded for this clone. V is TRBV4-1 and J is TRBJ1-1, with 7 bases fitting TRBD1. The germline CDR1 and CDR2 sequences are MGHRA and YSYEKL. J was trimmed by 6 bases and V by 1 base; bases with no gene match: 14. The CDR3 consists of 17 residues. The CDR3 region has the DNA TGCGCCAGCAGCCAAGCCGCCGGAAGGGGGCGATTGGCTGAAGCTTTCTTT. Translation gives CASSQAAGRGRLAEAFF.

This chain connects TRBV7-9 to TRBJ1-1; unclear D gene. The CDR3 has 16 residues. Trimming cost V 5 bases and J 0 bases, with 16 bases left between them. Germline V gene sequence: CDR1 SEHNR, CDR2 FQNEAQ (reference sequence). The CDR3: CASSPPGVNVNTEAFF. CDR3 DNA: TGTGCCAGCAGCCCTCCCGGGGTTAACGTGAACACTGAAGCTTTCTTT.

This clone was detected only a few times. The chain carries TRBV6-2 or TRBV6-3 and TRBJ2-1; D is possibly TRBD2 (5 bases). This CDR3 region has 15 residues. Germline V gene lookup returns CDR1 MNHEY and CDR2 SVGEGT. Trimming cost V 5 bases and J 2 bases, with 13 bases left between them. The CDR3 loop is CASSTERPTYNEQFF. The CDR3 region has the DNA TGTGCCAGCAGTACAGAGCGGCCCACCTACAATGAGCAGTTCTTC.

Worth noting for this clone: Within the sample, other DNA sequences also encode this same CDR3. This sequence joins TRBV3-1 (or the pseudogene TRBV3-2) and TRBJ2-3, with 9 bases that match TRBD1. The CDR3 is 16 residues long. The germline CDR1 and CDR2 sequences are LGHDT and YNNKEL (reference sequence). V lost 1 base to trimming and J lost 0 bases; unmatched junction nucleotides: 2. In DNA form, the CDR3 reads TGTGCCAGCAGCCAAGGACAGGGGGGGAGCACAGATACGCAGTATTTT. It encodes CASSQGQGGSTDTQYF.

The CDR3 region has the DNA TGTGCCAGCAGGGGGGGACCAGGGTTCGAAAAACTGTTTTTT. It translates to CASRGGPGFEKLFF. The chain is built from TRBV2 and TRBJ1-4, with D perhaps TRBD1 (5 bases). The CDR3 has 14 residues. Per germline, CDR1 SNHLY and CDR2 FYNNEI. Trimming shortened V by 6 bases and J by 8 bases, and 16 bases separated the two germline ends.

The chain links TRBV24-1 to TRBJ2-3, with TRBD2 as a possible D gene (5 bases). The V and J ends lost 2 bases and 4 bases respectively, with 18 bases between them. CDR1 and CDR2 (germline): KGHDR, SFDVKD. This CDR3 contains 17 residues. CDR3 sequence reads: CATSDSVGIAGSDTQYF. The CDR3 DNA sequence: TGTGCCACCAGTGATTCGGTCGGCATCGCGGGCTCAGATACGCAGTATTTT.

This chain connects TRBV5-4 to TRBJ2-5; a weak D match, TRBD2 (6 bases). There are 14 residues in the CDR3. Trimming removed 5 bases from V and 1 base from J, with 12 bases in between. Germline V CDR1 and CDR2: SGHNT, YYREEE (reference sequence). The CDR3 nucleotides read TGTGCCAGCAGTGTCGGGACTCTCCAAGAGACCCAGTACTTC. Translating gives CASSVGTLQETQYF.

The V call is TRBV5-1, the J call TRBJ2-1; 9 bases match TRBD1. The germline V gene has CDR1 SGHRS and CDR2 YFSETQ. V lost 5 bases to trimming and J lost 3 bases; unmatched junction nucleotides: 3. The CDR3 has 14 residues. The CDR3 DNA sequence: TGCGCCAGCAGTGGACAGGGGTTCTACAATGAGCAGTTCTTC. Translated, it gives CASSGQGFYNEQFF. The whole variable domain, remainder taken from reference TRBV5-1 and TRBJ2-1, is KAGVTQTPRYLIKTRGQQVTLSCSPISGHRSVSWYQQTPGQGLQFLFEYFSETQRNKGNFPGRFSGRQFSNSRSEMNVSTLELGDSALYLCASSGQGFYNEQFFGPGTRLTVL.

CDR3 residues: CASSENRGETQYF. The CDR3 region has the DNA TGTGCCAGCAGTGAAAACAGGGGAGAGACCCAGTACTTC. V gene TRBV2 combines with J gene TRBJ2-5; 7 nucleotides match TRBD1. This CDR3 is 13 amino acids long. Unmatched junction bases numbered 1, after V lost 2 bases and J lost 4 bases. CDR1 and CDR2 (germline): SNHLY, FYNNEI.

The CDR3 region is CASTQGAEQFF. The CDR3 region has the DNA TGTGCCAGCACGCAAGGGGCCGAGCAGTTCTTC. The chain recombines TRBV6-5 with TRBJ2-1; possible D gene TRBD1, 5 bases. Germline V gene sequence: CDR1 MNHEY, CDR2 SVGAGI. This CDR3 comprises 11 residues. The V end lost 7 bases, the J end lost 10 bases, and 11 bases lay between the germline ends.

CDR3 amino acids: CSASLAGGQETQYF. As DNA, the CDR3 is TGCAGTGCTAGTTTAGCGGGGGGGCAAGAGACCCAGTACTTC. The chain combines TRBV20-1 with TRBJ2-5; 11 bases map to TRBD2. Losses at the gene ends were 3 bases for V and 2 bases for J; bases not matched to a gene: 2. The CDR3 sequence is 14 residues long. Germline CDR1 and CDR2: DFQATT and SNEGSKA (reference sequence).

V usage is TRBV11-2 and J usage is TRBJ2-4, with TRBD2 identical over 13 bases. The ends lost 1 base at V and 2 bases at J; junction bases unmatched: 5. Per germline, CDR1 SGHAT and CDR2 FQNNGV. The CDR3 has 18 residues. CDR3 amino acids: CASSLGLAGGVSKNIQYF. In DNA form, the CDR3 reads TGTGCCAGCAGCTTAGGACTAGCGGGAGGTGTTTCCAAAAACATTCAGTACTTC. The full variable domain, completed using reference TRBV11-2 and TRBJ2-4, is EAGVAQSPRYKIIEKRQSVAFWCNPISGHATLYWYQQILGQGPKLLIQFQNNGVVDDSQLPKDRFSAERLKGVDSTLKIQPAKLEDSAVYLCASSLGLAGGVSKNIQYFGAGTRLSVL.

In DNA, the CDR3 is TGTGCCAGCAGCGAAGCGGCCAGCTCCTACAATGAGCAGTTCTTC. Residues: CASSEAASSYNEQFF. This rearrangement joins TRBV7-3 to TRBJ2-1; D is possibly TRBD2 (5 bases). Germline-derived CDR1 and CDR2 are SGHTA and FQGTGA. V was trimmed by 5 bases and J by 0 bases, leaving 11 bases between them. The CDR3 has 15 amino acids.

This clone has a count of ten or more. This chain links TRBV7-9 with TRBJ2-1; TRBD2 aligns across 7 bases. Germline-derived CDR1 and CDR2 are SEHNR and FQNEAQ (reference sequence). The V segment lost 5 bases and the J segment 8 bases; nucleotides outside the gene matches: 3. The CDR3 has 12 residues. The chain's CDR3 is CASSPTSYEQFF. CDR3 bases: TGTGCCAGCAGCCCGACTAGCTATGAGCAGTTCTTC.

This rearrangement joins TRBV10-3 to TRBJ2-3, with 11 bases aligning to TRBD2. The V gene's germline CDR1 is ENHRY and CDR2 SYGVKD. The CDR3 has 18 residues. J lost 0 bases, V lost 0 bases, and 5 bases had no gene match. This CDR3 reads CAISESLAGGSSTDTQYF. As DNA, the CDR3 is TGTGCCATCAGTGAGTCGCTAGCGGGGGGCTCTAGCACAGATACGCAGTATTTT.